This entry lists 6 T cell receptor beta chains sequenced from one sample in a study of T-cell reconstitution after alpha-beta-depleted transplantation in children. It was with unique molecular identifiers that the TCRbeta library was prepared. TCRdb reprocessed the PCR reads via MiXCR and lists one record per CDR3 protein. Of around 490,000 distinct CDR3 sequences in the sample, approximately 10% were seen once. The sequences come from PBMCs, mostly from graft donor cells, collected 180 days after TCRalphabeta/CD19-depleted stem cell transplant. Receptor source: a female patient aged 2-9 years who had a stem cell transplant for aplastic anemia, so the T cells may come from the graft donor.

This clonotype was observed at least ten times. The gene calls are TRBV14 and TRBJ2-5; D possibly corresponds to TRBD2 (6 bases). The CDR3 is 13 amino acids. CDR1 is SGHDN and CDR2 is FVKESK in the germline V gene. The ends were cut back, 6 bases at V and 4 bases at J, with 12 bases in the middle. The DNA for the CDR3 is TGTGCCAGCAGACGCCAGGGAGGAGAGACCCAGTACTTC. Its translation is CASRRQGGETQYF.

This clonotype occurred once. The chain links TRBV7-9 to TRBJ2-7, with 7 bases lining up with TRBD1. Per germline, CDR1 SEHNR and CDR2 FQNEAQ (reference sequence). The ends lost 4 bases at V and 2 bases at J; junction bases unmatched: 11. This CDR3 contains 16 residues. The DNA for the CDR3 is TGTGCCAGCAGCTCTCGACCCGGGACAGTTCCCTACGAGCAGTACTTC. It encodes CASSSRPGTVPYEQYF.

The sample holds a few counts of this clonotype. This chain uses TRBV12-3 or TRBV12-4 with TRBJ2-5, with 12 bases fitting TRBD2. The V and J ends lost 8 bases and 5 bases, in that order; junction bases with no gene match: 18. CDR3 length: 18 amino acids. As DNA, the CDR3 is TGTGCCAGCGGCCTTGACCGGACTAGCGGGGCGAGTTGGGAGACCCAGTACTTC. It encodes CASGLDRTSGASWETQYF.

The chain employs TRBV20-1 and TRBJ2-7; no definite D call. V was cut by 0 bases and J by 0 bases, with 9 bases left in between. The CDR3 is 14 amino acids. The V gene's germline CDR1 is DFQATT and CDR2 SNEGSKA (reference sequence). The CDR3, as DNA: TGCAGTGCTAGAGATGTTGGGAACTCCTACGAGCAGTACGTC. It is translated as CSARDVGNSYEQYV.

This clonotype was counted ten times or more. This chain uses TRBV12-3 or TRBV12-4 with TRBJ1-1, with D perhaps TRBD1 (5 bases). The CDR3 covers 14 residues. V was shortened by 3 bases and J by 1 base, with 9 bases between the two germline ends. The DNA for the CDR3 is TGTGCCAGCAGTTTTCATCAGGGGAACACTGAAGCTTTCTTT. Translating gives CASSFHQGNTEAFF.

CDR3 sequence: CASMRQGRYNEQFF. The CDR3, as DNA: TGTGCCAGCATGCGACAGGGCCGGTACAATGAGCAGTTCTTC. The V call is TRBV4-2, the J call TRBJ2-1; 7 bases match TRBD1. The CDR3 loop spans 14 amino acids. The germline CDR1 and CDR2 sequences are LGHNA and YNFKEQ. J was trimmed by 4 bases and V by 7 bases; bases with no gene match: 7.